These 7 T cell receptor beta chains came from one sample sequenced in a study of blood T cell repertoires in COVID-19. Clones were sequenced by immunoSEQ multiplex PCR, and TCRdb holds only the in-frame ones, with some missing. The sample has roughly 180,000 clones, 75% to 90% seen once. Sequencing was done on a sample of PBMCs or T cells enriched from blood (not recorded which). Receptors were obtained from a man between 35 and 55 years old who had recovered from COVID-19.

The V and J genes are TRBV4-2 and TRBJ1-4, with TRBD1 identical over 7 bases. The CDR3 is made up of 15 amino acids. J gave up 7 bases and V 3 bases, and 8 bases lay outside the gene matches. Germline CDR1 and CDR2: LGHNA and YNFKEQ. In DNA form, the CDR3 reads TGTGCCAGCAGCCAGTCGTCAGGGGGGCTTGAAAAACTGTTTTTT. Encoded protein: CASSQSSGGLEKLFF.

This clone was observed a handful of times. The rearrangement links TRBV12-3 or TRBV12-4 to TRBJ1-5, with a weak D call TRBD1 (5 bases). Trimming took 6 bases from V and 9 from J, leaving 15 bases between them. The CDR3 totals 13 residues. CDR3 in amino acids: CASSRDGGLPQHF. DNA of the CDR3: TGTGCCAGCAGCCGGGACGGGGGGTTGCCCCAGCATTTT.

The chain links TRBV7-2 to TRBJ1-1; D ambiguous. V was clipped by 6 bases and J by 3 bases, with 11 bases between them. Germline V gives CDR1 SGHTA, CDR2 FQGNSA. This CDR3 has 13 residues. The CDR3 loop is CASRIPLHTEAFF. The CDR3 region has the DNA TGTGCCAGCAGAATCCCCCTTCACACTGAAGCTTTCTTT.

The chain carries TRBV5-1 and TRBJ1-2, with D possibly TRBD1 on 5 matching bases. The ends were cut back, 0 bases at V and 0 bases at J, with 6 bases in the middle. The germline V gene encodes CDR1 SGHRS and CDR2 YFSETQ. The length of the CDR3 is 14 residues. CDR3 protein: CASSLEGSNYGYTF. Here the CDR3 DNA reads TGCGCCAGCAGCTTGGAGGGGTCTAACTATGGCTACACCTTC.

This clone was seen a single time. V usage is TRBV19 and J usage is TRBJ2-7; D is ambiguous. The ends were cut back, 1 base at V and 7 bases at J, with 14 bases in the middle. CDR3 length: 14 residues. The germline V gene encodes CDR1 LNHDA and CDR2 SQIVND (reference sequence). This CDR3 reads CASSIGPSEREQYF. CDR3 bases: TGTGCCAGTAGTATAGGGCCGTCCGAGAGGGAGCAGTACTTC.

V usage is TRBV5-1 and J usage is TRBJ2-1; D gene ambiguous. This CDR3 has 15 amino acids. Trimming took off 4 bases at V and 0 bases at J, with 11 bases between the two ends. Germline V gene sequence: CDR1 SGHRS, CDR2 YFSETQ. The CDR3 DNA reads as TGCGCCAGCAGCGAGGCGAAGAGCTCCTACAATGAGCAGTTCTTC. It yields the protein CASSEAKSSYNEQFF. Complete variable domain (other parts from reference TRBV5-1 and TRBJ2-1): KAGVTQTPRYLIKTRGQQVTLSCSPISGHRSVSWYQQTPGQGLQFLFEYFSETQRNKGNFPGRFSGRQFSNSRSEMNVSTLELGDSALYLCASSEAKSSYNEQFFGPGTRLTVL.

The rearrangement joins TRBV6-1 to TRBJ1-5, with 12 positions matching TRBD1. Germline values: CDR1 MNHNS, CDR2 SASEGT. V dropped 4 bases and J dropped 3; count of bases not matched to a gene: 7. The CDR3 loop spans 17 amino acids. The CDR3 DNA sequence: TGTGCCAGCAGTGCCGCACTGGGACAGGGGGCCAATCAGCCCCAGCATTTT. Residues: CASSAALGQGANQPQHF.